These T cell receptor beta chains were read from a single sample in a study of T cell changes during pregnancy in multiple sclerosis. Sequencing used immunoSEQ multiplex PCR; TCRdb keeps in-frame clones, though not all of them. The profile shows tens of thousands of clones, approximately 92% of them singletons. Here the sequenced sample was CD4+ T cells from peripheral blood mononuclear cells, taken in the third trimester of pregnancy. The receptors were sampled from a female donor with multiple sclerosis, enrolled in a pregnancy study. CDR3s include the opening cysteine and the closing phenylalanine or tryptophan. D genes are given only for firm matches. Size is omitted from some rows. Given values are once, few, many or a class for expanded clones.

j_gene,abundance,d_gene,v_gene,CDR3nt,CDR3aa
TRBJ2-5,NA,NA,TRBV7-2,TGTGCCAGCAGCTTAGGGGGCCTAGGGACCCAGTACTTC,CASSLGGLGTQYF
TRBJ2-2,few,TRBD2,TRBV6-6,TGTGCCGGAACGTTAGCGGGTACCGGGGAGCTGTTTTTT,CAGTLAGTGELFF
TRBJ1-5,NA,TRBD1,TRBV19,TGTGCCAGTAGTCTCCGGGACAGGGGGTCGAGGAATCAGCCCCAGCATTTT,CASSLRDRGSRNQPQHF
TRBJ2-1,NA,TRBD1,TRBV14,TGTGCCAGCAGCCAAGATCGGACAGGGCTATCCTACAATGAGCAGTTCTTC,CASSQDRTGLSYNEQFF
TRBJ2-7,NA,TRBD2,TRBV4-1,TGCGCCAGCAGCCGGTCACGGGGGGGCCGCTCCTACGAGCAGTACTTC,CASSRSRGGRSYEQYF
TRBJ1-1,NA,NA,TRBV5-5,TGTGCCAGCAGCTTTCGTTGGGACTCGAACACTGAAGCTTTCTTT,CASSFRWDSNTEAFF
TRBJ1-6,NA,TRBD1,TRBV9,TGTGCCAGCAGCGTAGGTCCGGGACAGGTTAATTCACCCCTCCACTTT,CASSVGPGQVNSPLHF
TRBJ2-7,NA,TRBD2,TRBV6-1,TGTGCCAGCAGTGAAGCCCTTATGACCTCGGGGGGTTCTCTCCTCTACGAGCAGTACTTC,CASSEALMTSGGSLLYEQYF
TRBJ2-5,once,NA,TRBV2,TGTGCCAGCAGACAGGGAAGAGAGACCCAGTACTTC,CASRQGRETQYF
TRBJ2-5,NA,TRBD1,TRBV30,TGTGCCTGGAGTAAGGACAGGGGGCAAGAGACCCAGTACTTC,CAWSKDRGQETQYF
TRBJ2-6,NA,NA,TRBV6-1,TGTGCCAGCAGCGGGAGCTCTGGGGCCAACGTCCTGACTTTC,CASSGSSGANVLTF
TRBJ2-3,NA,NA,TRBV6-5,TGTGCCAGCACCTACACAGATACGCAGTATTTT,CASTYTDTQYF
TRBJ2-1,NA,TRBD2,TRBV4-3,TGCGCCAGCAGCCAAGACCGACTAGCGGGAGGACTCTACAATGAGCAGTTCTTC,CASSQDRLAGGLYNEQFF
TRBJ2-7,NA,NA,TRBV28,TGTGCCAGCAGTTTATGGGGCAAGGTATCCGATATGTGGTACTTC,CASSLWGKVSDMWYF
TRBJ2-7,NA,NA,TRBV10-1,TGCGCCAGCAGTGAGCTCTCTTGTCGGTCTAACGGGGACGAGCAGTACTTC,CASSELSCRSNGDEQYF
TRBJ1-4,NA,TRBD1,TRBV28,TGTGCCAGCAGTTCCAACCGGGACAGGGGGCGAAGACTGTTTTTT,CASSSNRDRGRRLFF
TRBJ2-5,NA,NA,TRBV5-4,TGTGCCAGCAGCTCCCCTAGCCTTCTGATGCAAGAGACCCAGTACTTC,CASSSPSLLMQETQYF
TRBJ2-7,NA,TRBD2,TRBV28,TGTGCCAGCAGCCTTTCTCCAGCGGGAGGACCCTACGAGCAGTACTTC,CASSLSPAGGPYEQYF
TRBJ1-5,NA,NA,TRBV5-8,TGTGCCAGCAGCTTGGATCCTTATCAGCCCCAGCATTTT,CASSLDPYQPQHF
TRBJ2-1,NA,TRBD1,TRBV19,TGTGCCAGTAGTACCCGGGACAGGGCCAATGAGCAGTTCTTC,CASSTRDRANEQFF
TRBJ1-5,NA,TRBD1,TRBV15,TGTGCCACCAGCAGAGTAGGACAGGGGCGCAATCAGCCCCAGCATTTT,CATSRVGQGRNQPQHF
TRBJ1-5,NA,NA,TRBV5-8,TGTGCCAGCAGCTCAAACCCCAGGGTTCAGCCCCAGCATTTT,CASSSNPRVQPQHF
TRBJ1-2,NA,TRBD1,TRBV7-9,TGTGCCAGCAGCATAACCGGGACAGGGGGCCCCTACTCTGGCTACACCTTC,CASSITGTGGPYSGYTF
TRBJ1-3,NA,NA,TRBV7-2,TGTGCCAGCAGCTTACGTGGCAGCTCTGGAAACACCATATATTTT,CASSLRGSSGNTIYF
TRBJ1-3,NA,TRBD1,TRBV19,TGTGCCAGTGGGACAGGGGGAGACACCATATATTTT,CASGTGGDTIYF
TRBJ2-7,NA,NA,TRBV4-3,TGCGCCAGCAGCCAAAAAGGAGGGGGCGGGTACGAGCAGTACTTC,CASSQKGGGGYEQYF
TRBJ1-2,NA,TRBD1,TRBV9,TGTGCCAGCAGCGTAGTGGGACAGGATGGCTACACCTTC,CASSVVGQDGYTF
TRBJ2-7,NA,TRBD2,TRBV7-2,TGTGCCAGCAGCTTATACGGGGGGGGTTCCTACGAGCAGTACTTC,CASSLYGGGSYEQYF
TRBJ2-5,NA,TRBD1,TRBV7-8,TGTGCCAGCAGTCATCGACAGGGTACGACCCAGTACTTC,CASSHRQGTTQYF